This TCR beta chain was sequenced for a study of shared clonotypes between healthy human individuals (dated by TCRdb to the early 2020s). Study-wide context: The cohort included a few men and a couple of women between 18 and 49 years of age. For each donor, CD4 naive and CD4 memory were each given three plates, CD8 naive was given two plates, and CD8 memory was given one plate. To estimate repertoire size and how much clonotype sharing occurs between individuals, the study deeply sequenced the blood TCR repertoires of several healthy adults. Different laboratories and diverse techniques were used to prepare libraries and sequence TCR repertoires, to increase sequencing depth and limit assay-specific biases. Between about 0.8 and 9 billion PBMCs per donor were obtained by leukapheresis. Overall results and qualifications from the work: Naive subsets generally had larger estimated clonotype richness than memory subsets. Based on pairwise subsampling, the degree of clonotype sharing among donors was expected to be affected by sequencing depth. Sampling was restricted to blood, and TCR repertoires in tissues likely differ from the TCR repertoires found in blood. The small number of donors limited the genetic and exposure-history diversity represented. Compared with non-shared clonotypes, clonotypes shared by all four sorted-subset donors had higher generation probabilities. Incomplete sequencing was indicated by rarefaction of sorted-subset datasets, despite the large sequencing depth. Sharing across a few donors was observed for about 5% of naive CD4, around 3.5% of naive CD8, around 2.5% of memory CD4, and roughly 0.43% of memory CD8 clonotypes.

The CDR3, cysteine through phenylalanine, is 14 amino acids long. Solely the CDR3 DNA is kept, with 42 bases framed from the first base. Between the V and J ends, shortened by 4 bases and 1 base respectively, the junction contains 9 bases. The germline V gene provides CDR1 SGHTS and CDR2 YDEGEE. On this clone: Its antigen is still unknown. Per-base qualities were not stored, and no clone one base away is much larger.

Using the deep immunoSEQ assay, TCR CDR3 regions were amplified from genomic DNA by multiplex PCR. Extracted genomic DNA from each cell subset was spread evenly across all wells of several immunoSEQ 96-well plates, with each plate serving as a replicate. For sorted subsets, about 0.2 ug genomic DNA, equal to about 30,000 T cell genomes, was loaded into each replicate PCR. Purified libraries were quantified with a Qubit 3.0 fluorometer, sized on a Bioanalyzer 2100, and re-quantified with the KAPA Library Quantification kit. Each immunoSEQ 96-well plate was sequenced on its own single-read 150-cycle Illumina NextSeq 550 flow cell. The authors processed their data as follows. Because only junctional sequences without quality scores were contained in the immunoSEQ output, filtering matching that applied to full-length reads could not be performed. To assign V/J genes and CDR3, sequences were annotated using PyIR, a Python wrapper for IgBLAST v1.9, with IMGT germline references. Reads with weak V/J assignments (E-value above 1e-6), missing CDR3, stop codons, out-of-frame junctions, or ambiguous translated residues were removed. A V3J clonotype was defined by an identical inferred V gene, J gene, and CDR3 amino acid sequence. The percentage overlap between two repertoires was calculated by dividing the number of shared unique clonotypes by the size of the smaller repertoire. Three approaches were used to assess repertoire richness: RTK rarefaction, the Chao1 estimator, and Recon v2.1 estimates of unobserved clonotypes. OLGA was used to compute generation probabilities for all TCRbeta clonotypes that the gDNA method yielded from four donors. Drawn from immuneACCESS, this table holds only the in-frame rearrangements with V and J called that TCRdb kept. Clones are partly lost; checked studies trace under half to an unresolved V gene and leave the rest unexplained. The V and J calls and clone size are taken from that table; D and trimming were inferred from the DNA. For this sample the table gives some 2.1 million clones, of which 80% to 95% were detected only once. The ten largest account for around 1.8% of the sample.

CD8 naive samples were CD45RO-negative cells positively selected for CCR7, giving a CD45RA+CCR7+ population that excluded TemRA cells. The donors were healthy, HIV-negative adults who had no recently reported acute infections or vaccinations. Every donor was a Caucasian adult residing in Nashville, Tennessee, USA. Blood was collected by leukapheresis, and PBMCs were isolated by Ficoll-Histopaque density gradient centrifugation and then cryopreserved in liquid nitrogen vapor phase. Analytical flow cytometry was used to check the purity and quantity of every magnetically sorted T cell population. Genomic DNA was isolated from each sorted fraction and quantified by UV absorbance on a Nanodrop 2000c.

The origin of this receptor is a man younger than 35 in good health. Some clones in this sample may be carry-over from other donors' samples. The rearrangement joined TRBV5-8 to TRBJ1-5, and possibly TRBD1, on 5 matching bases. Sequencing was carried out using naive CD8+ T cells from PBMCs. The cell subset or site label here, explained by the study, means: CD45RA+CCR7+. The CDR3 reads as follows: CASSGGRSNQPQHF. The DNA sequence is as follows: TGTGCCAGCAGCGGGGGGAGAAGCAATCAGCCCCAGCATTTT.